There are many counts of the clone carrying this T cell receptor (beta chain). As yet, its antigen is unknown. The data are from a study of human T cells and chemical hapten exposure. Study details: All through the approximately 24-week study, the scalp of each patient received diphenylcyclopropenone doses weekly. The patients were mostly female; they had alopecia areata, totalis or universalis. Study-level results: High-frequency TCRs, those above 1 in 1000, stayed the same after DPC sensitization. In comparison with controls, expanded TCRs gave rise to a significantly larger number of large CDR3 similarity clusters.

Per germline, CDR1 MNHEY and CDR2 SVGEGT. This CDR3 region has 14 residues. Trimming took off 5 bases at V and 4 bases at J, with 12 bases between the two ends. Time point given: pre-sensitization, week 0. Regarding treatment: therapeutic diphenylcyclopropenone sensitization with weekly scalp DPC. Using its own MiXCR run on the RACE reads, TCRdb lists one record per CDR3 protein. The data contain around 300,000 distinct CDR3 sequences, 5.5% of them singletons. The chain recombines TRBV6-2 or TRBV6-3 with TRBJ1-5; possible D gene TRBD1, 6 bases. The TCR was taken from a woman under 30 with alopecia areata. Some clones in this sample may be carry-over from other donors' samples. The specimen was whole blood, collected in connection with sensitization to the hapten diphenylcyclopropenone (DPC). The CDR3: CASSQTGLNQPQHF. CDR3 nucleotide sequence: TGTGCCAGCAGTCAAACAGGGTTGAATCAGCCCCAGCATTTT.